These 16 T cell receptor beta chains were all obtained from the same sample, sequenced in a study of T-cell memory formation after mild COVID-19. MiXCR, run by TCRdb on the 5' RACE reads, gives a single entry per CDR3 protein. This table has approximately 88,000 distinct CDR3 sequences, roughly 25% appearing once. Sequencing was carried out using PBMCs or a T cell subset sorted from them (not recorded which). The receptors come from a man between 18 and 29 years old who had mild COVID-19 (a few samples of this study predate the infection). Cell type and time point are not known.

The table lists this clonotype with a few counts. The chain is built from TRBV5-1 and TRBJ2-2, with D perhaps TRBD1 or TRBD2 (6 bases each). In germline, CDR1 is SGHRS, CDR2 YFSETQ. This CDR3 has 16 amino acids. Trimming removed 4 bases at V and 4 bases at J, with 17 bases between. The CDR3 bases are TGCGCCAGCAGCCCTATAGGGGGGTTGAGCACCGGGGAGCTGTTTTTT. It yields the protein CASSPIGGLSTGELFF.

Only a few counts were recorded for this clonotype. The chain couples TRBV12-3 or TRBV12-4 to TRBJ2-1; no clear D gene. This CDR3 contains 11 residues. V was shortened by 6 bases and J by 12 bases, with 12 bases between the two germline ends. For the CDR3, the DNA is TGTGCCAGCAGCCCTGGCCGTGGGCAGTTCTTC. Its protein is CASSPGRGQFF.

This clonotype was seen repeatedly, ten times or more. The J gene is TRBJ2-7, the V gene TRBV20-1; 12 bases fit TRBD2. The CDR3 extends over 15 amino acids. Germline V lookup: CDR1 DFQATT, CDR2 SNEGSKA (reference sequence). Losses at the gene ends were 5 bases for V and 0 bases for J; bases not matched to a gene: 5. CDR3 in amino acids: CSAYGTSGLSYEQYV. The CDR3 nucleotides read TGCAGTGCTTATGGGACTAGCGGGCTCTCCTACGAGCAGTACGTC.

The chain carries TRBV5-1 and TRBJ2-1; the D gene is possibly TRBD2 (6 bases). The length of the CDR3 is 14 residues. The V end lost 3 bases, the J end lost 5 bases, and 12 bases lay between the germline ends. The V gene's germline CDR1 is SGHRS and CDR2 YFSETQ. Written as DNA, the CDR3 is TGCGCCAGCAGCTCCGGCGGGGCTGACAATGAGCAGTTCTTC. Amino acid sequence: CASSSGGADNEQFF.

The sample holds many counts of this clonotype. The gene calls are TRBV11-2 and TRBJ2-5; maybe TRBD2 (6 bases). This CDR3 comprises 15 residues. The V end lost 5 bases, the J end lost 1 base, and 14 bases lay between the germline ends. From germline, CDR1 is SGHAT and CDR2 FQNNGV. CDR3 amino acids: CASSPPAGGQETQYF. The CDR3 DNA reads TGTGCCAGCAGCCCCCCCGCCGGGGGCCAAGAGACCCAGTACTTC.

This clonotype was seen many times. The gene calls are TRBV5-1 and TRBJ2-7; 9 bases are a match to TRBD1. With V trimmed by 2 bases and J by 2 bases, 5 bases remained unmatched. Germline V gene data show CDR1 as SGHRS and CDR2 as YFSETQ. The CDR3 sequence is 15 residues long. The CDR3 DNA reads TGCGCCAGCAGCTTCGGGGACAGGGAAGCCTACGAGCAGTACTTC. As protein: CASSFGDREAYEQYF.

This clonotype was recorded a few times. The chain uses TRBV11-2 and TRBJ1-6, with 7 bases matching TRBD1. This CDR3 has 14 amino acids. V shed 5 bases and J 14 bases; nucleotides not matched to a gene: 12. Germline V CDR1 and CDR2: SGHAT, FQNNGV. The CDR3 sequence: CASSARQGSYTLHF. The CDR3 DNA reads as TGTGCCAGCAGCGCTCGACAGGGATCCTACACCCTCCACTTT.

This chain links TRBV7-8 with TRBJ2-3; 7 bases line up with TRBD2. This CDR3 region has 16 residues. J lost 2 bases, V lost 3 bases, and 8 bases had no gene match. Per germline, CDR1 SGHVS and CDR2 FQNEAQ. The CDR3 here is CASSFRVAGDTDTQYF. CDR3 sequence (DNA): TGTGCCAGCAGCTTTCGGGTAGCGGGTGACACAGATACGCAGTATTTT.

In its sample, this clonotype was seen a few times. This sequence joins TRBV5-6 and TRBJ1-1, with a possible D match to TRBD1 (5 bases). V was shortened by 3 bases and J by 1 base, with 13 bases between the two germline ends. The germline V gene encodes CDR1 SGHDT and CDR2 YYEEEE. This CDR3 region has 15 residues. The CDR3 DNA sequence: TGTGCCAGCAGCTCGGAGGGGACGGGGAACACTGAAGCTTTCTTT. Protein sequence: CASSSEGTGNTEAFF.

V gene TRBV7-8 combines with J gene TRBJ2-1, with 8 bases aligning to TRBD2. The CDR3 sequence is 16 residues long. Germline V lookup: CDR1 SGHVS, CDR2 FQNEAQ. V lost 1 base to trimming and J lost 4 bases; unmatched junction nucleotides: 6. The CDR3 here is CASSLDVSGVYNEQFF. CDR3 nucleotides: TGTGCCAGCAGCTTAGACGTTAGCGGGGTATACAATGAGCAGTTCTTC.

A word on this clonotype: At one end, the junction sequence differs from germline, possibly due to a read error. The rearrangement links TRBV7-2 to TRBJ1-2; D ambiguous. Germline V gives CDR1 SGHTA, CDR2 FQGNSA. CDR3 size: 13 residues. Written as DNA, the CDR3 is TGTGCCAGCAGCTACAAGTCGGCGGAATGGGCCCGCTTC. Residues: CASSYKSAEWARF.

The chain joins TRBV6-6 to TRBJ2-7; the D is unclear. This CDR3 has 13 amino acids. The V end lost 4 bases, the J end lost 3 bases, and 10 bases lay between the germline ends. The germline V gene has CDR1 MNHNY and CDR2 SVGAGI (reference sequence). CDR3: CASSSFYGYEQYV. The CDR3 DNA sequence: TGTGCCAGCAGTTCATTTTACGGCTACGAGCAGTACGTC.

This sequence joins TRBV5-1 and TRBJ1-2; D is uncertain. Germline loops: CDR1 SGHRS, CDR2 YFSETQ. This CDR3 has 14 amino acids. Trimming shortened V by 4 bases and J by 4 bases, and 14 bases separated the two germline ends. The CDR3 protein is CASSRRQSLYGYTF. CDR3 DNA: TGCGCCAGCAGCCGGAGGCAGAGTCTCTATGGCTACACCTTC.

V and J are TRBV5-1 and TRBJ1-1; 10 bases align to TRBD1. Germline V CDR1 and CDR2: SGHRS, YFSETQ. Trimming removed 3 bases from V and 5 bases from J; junction bases left unmatched: 4. The CDR3 loop spans 14 amino acids. The CDR3 is CASSYGTGETEAFF. The DNA of the CDR3 is TGCGCCAGCAGCTACGGGACAGGGGAAACTGAAGCTTTCTTT. The complete variable domain, with remaining parts taken from reference TRBV5-1 and TRBJ1-1, reads KAGVTQTPRYLIKTRGQQVTLSCSPISGHRSVSWYQQTPGQGLQFLFEYFSETQRNKGNFPGRFSGRQFSNSRSEMNVSTLELGDSALYLCASSYGTGETEAFFGQGTRLTVV.

This clonotype came up a few times. This chain uses TRBV7-9 with TRBJ2-4, with D perhaps given as TRBD1 or TRBD2 (5 bases each). V was shortened by 5 bases and J by 8 bases, with 13 bases between the two germline ends. Germline V lookup: CDR1 SEHNR, CDR2 FQNEAQ (reference sequence). This CDR3 has 13 residues. CDR3 nucleotide sequence: TGTGCCAGCAGCGCGGGCAGGGTAGACATTCAGTACTTC. Amino acid sequence: CASSAGRVDIQYF.

This clonotype was seen a handful of times. This chain connects TRBV14 to TRBJ1-1; 7 nucleotides agree with TRBD1. J gave up 4 bases and V 1 base, and 9 bases lay outside the gene matches. The germline gives CDR1 SGHDN, CDR2 FVKESK. The CDR3 runs to 16 residues. The CDR3 spells CASSQGRQGSGTEAFF. The CDR3 DNA reads as TGTGCCAGCAGCCAAGGTAGACAGGGATCGGGCACTGAAGCTTTCTTT.